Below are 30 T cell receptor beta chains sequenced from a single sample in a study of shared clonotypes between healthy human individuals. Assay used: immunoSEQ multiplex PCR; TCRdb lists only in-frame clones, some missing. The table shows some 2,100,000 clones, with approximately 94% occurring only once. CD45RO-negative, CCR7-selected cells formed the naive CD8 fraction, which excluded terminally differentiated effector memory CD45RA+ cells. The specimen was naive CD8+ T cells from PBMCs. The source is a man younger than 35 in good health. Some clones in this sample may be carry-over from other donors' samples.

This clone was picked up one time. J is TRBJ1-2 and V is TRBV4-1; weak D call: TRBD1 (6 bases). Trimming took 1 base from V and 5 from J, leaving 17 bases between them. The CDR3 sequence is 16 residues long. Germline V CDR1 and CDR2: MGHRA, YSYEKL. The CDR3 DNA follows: TGCGCCAGCAGCCAAGGCCGAGGGGGGATAGGGTATGGCTACACCTTC. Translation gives CASSQGRGGIGYGYTF.

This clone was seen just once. For the CDR3, the DNA is TGTGCCAGCAGCGCCGCCCCAGGGTGGGACGAGCAGTACTTC. Translation: CASSAAPGWDEQYF. The gene calls are TRBV7-6 and TRBJ2-7; perhaps TRBD1 as D (5 bases). Trimming removed 5 bases from V and 5 bases from J, with 16 bases in between. The germline gives CDR1 SGHVS, CDR2 FNYEAQ. The CDR3 is 14 residues long.

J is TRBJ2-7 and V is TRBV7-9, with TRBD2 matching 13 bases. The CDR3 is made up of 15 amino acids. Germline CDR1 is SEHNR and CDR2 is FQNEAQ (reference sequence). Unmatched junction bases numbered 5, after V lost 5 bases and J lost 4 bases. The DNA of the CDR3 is TGTGCCAGCAGCGATGGGACTAGCGGGAATTACGAGCAGTACTTC. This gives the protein CASSDGTSGNYEQYF.

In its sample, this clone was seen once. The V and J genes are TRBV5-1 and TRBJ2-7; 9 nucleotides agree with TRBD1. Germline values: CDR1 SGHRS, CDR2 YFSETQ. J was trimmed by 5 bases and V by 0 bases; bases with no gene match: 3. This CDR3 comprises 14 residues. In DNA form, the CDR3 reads TGCGCCAGCAGCTTGGGGGGACAGGGCCACGAGCAGTACTTC. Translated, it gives CASSLGGQGHEQYF. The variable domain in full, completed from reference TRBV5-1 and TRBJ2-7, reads KAGVTQTPRYLIKTRGQQVTLSCSPISGHRSVSWYQQTPGQGLQFLFEYFSETQRNKGNFPGRFSGRQFSNSRSEMNVSTLELGDSALYLCASSLGGQGHEQYFGPGTRLTVT.

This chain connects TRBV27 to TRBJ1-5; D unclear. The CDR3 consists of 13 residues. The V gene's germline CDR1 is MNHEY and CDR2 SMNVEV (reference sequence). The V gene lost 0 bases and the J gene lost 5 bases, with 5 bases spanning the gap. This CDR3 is CASSLSTHQPQHF. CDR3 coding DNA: TGTGCCAGCAGTTTATCTACGCATCAGCCCCAGCATTTT.

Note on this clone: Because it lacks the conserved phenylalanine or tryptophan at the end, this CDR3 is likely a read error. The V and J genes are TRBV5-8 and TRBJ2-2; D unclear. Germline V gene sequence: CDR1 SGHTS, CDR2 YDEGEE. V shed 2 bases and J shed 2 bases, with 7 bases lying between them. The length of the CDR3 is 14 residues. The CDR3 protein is CASSLGSNTGELFS. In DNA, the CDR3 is TGTGCCAGCAGCTTAGGCAGTAACACCGGGGAGCTGTTTTCT.

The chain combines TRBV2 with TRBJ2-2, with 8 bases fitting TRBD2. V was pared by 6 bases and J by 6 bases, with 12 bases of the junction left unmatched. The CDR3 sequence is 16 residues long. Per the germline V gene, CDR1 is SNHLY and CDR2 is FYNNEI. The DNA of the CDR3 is TGTGCCAGCAGGGGCTTAGCGGGAAGGTATCCCGGGGAGCTGTTTTTT. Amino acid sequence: CASRGLAGRYPGELFF.

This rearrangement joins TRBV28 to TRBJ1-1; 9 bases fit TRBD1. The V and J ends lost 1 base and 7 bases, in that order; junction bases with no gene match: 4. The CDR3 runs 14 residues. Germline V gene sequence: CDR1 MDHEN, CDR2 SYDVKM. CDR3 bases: TGTGCCAGCAGTTTATCCCCGGGACAGGGTGAAGCTTTCTTT. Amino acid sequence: CASSLSPGQGEAFF.

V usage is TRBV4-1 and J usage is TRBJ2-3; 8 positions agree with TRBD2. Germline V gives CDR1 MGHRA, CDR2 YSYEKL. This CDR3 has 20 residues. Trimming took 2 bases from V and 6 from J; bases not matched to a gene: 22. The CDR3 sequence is CASSQLSGNSGFRRFDTQYF. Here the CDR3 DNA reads TGCGCCAGCAGCCAACTTAGCGGGAATTCGGGATTTAGACGTTTTGATACGCAGTATTTT.

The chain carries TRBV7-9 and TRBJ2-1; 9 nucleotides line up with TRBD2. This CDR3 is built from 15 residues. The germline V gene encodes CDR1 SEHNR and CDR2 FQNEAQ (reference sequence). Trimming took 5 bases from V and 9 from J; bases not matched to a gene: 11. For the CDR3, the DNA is TGTGCCAGCAGCACCGGGACTAGCAGCTTCGGTGAGCAGTTCTTC. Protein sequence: CASSTGTSSFGEQFF.

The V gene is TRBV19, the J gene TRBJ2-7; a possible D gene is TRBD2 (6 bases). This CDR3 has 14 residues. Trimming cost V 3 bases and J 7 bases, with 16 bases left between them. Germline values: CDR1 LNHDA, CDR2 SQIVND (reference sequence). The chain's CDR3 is CASSMGGGYYEQYF. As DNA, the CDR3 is TGTGCCAGTAGTATGGGAGGAGGGTACTATGAGCAGTACTTC.

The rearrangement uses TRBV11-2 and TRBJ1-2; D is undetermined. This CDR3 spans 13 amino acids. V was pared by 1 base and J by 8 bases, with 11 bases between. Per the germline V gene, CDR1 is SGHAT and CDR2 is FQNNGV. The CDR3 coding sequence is TGTGCCAGCAGCTTAGGTAGGGCGACAGGCTACACCTTC. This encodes CASSLGRATGYTF.

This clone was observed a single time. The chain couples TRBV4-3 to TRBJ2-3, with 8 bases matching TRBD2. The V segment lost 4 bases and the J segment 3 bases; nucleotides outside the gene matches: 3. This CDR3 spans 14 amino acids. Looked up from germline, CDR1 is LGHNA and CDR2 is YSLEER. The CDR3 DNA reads TGCGCCAGCAGCCGCGGCGGGAGGACAGATACGCAGTATTTT. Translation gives CASSRGGRTDTQYF.

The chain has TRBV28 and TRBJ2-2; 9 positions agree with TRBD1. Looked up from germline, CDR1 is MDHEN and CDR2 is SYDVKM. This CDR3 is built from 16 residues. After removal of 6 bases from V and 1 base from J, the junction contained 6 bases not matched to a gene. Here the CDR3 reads CASRYWDRENTGELFF. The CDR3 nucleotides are TGTGCCAGCAGGTACTGGGACAGGGAGAACACCGGGGAGCTGTTTTTT.

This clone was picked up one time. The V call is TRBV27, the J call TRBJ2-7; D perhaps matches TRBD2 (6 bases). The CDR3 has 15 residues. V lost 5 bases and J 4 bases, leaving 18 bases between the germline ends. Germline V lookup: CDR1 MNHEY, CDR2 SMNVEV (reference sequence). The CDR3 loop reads CASSPHPRGGYEQYF. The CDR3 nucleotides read TGTGCCAGCAGTCCCCACCCGCGTGGGGGGTACGAGCAGTACTTC.

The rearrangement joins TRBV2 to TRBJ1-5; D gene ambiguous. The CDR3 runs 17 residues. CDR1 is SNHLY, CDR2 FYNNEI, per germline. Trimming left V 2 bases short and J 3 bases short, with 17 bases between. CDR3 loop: CASSEIPTRAPNQPQHF. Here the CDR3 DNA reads TGTGCCAGCAGTGAAATCCCGACGAGGGCACCCAATCAGCCCCAGCATTTT.

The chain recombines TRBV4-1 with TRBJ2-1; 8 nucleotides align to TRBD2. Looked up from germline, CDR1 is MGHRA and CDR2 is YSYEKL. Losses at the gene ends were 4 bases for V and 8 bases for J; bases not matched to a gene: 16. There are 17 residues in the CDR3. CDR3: CASSLLVAAGDGDEQFF. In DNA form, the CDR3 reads TGCGCCAGCAGCCTCCTTGTGGCAGCGGGAGATGGCGATGAGCAGTTCTTC.

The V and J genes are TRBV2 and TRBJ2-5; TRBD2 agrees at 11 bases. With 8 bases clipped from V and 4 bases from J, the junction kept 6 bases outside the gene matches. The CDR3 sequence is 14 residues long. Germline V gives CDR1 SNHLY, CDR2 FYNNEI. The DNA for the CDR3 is TGTGCCAGCTTTAGCGGGAGGGTTGTAGAGACCCAGTACTTC. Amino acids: CASFSGRVVETQYF.

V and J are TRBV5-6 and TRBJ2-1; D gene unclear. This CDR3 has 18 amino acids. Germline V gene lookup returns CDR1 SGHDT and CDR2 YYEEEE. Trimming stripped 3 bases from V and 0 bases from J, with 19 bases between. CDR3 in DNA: TGTGCCAGCAGCTACCAGGCTGGAGCGTCAAGCTCCTACAATGAGCAGTTCTTC. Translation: CASSYQAGASSSYNEQFF. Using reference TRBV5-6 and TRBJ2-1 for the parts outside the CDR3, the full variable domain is DAGVTQSPTHLIKTRGQQVTLRCSPKSGHDTVSWYQQALGQGPQFIFQYYEEEERQRGNFPDRFSGHQFPNYSSELNVNALLLGDSALYLCASSYQAGASSSYNEQFFGPGTRLTVL.

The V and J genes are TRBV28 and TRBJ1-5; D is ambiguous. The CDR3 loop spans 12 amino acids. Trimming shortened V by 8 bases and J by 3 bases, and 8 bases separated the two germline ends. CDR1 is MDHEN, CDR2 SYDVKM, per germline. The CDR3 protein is CASWRSNQPQHF. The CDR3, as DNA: TGTGCCAGCTGGCGTTCCAATCAGCCCCAGCATTTT.

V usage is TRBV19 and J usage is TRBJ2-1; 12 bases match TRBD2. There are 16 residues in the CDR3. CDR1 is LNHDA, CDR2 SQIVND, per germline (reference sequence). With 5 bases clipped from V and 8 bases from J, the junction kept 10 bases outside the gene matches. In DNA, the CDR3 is TGTGCCAGTAGTGCAACTAGCGGGAGGACCCACGATGAGCAGTTCTTC. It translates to CASSATSGRTHDEQFF.

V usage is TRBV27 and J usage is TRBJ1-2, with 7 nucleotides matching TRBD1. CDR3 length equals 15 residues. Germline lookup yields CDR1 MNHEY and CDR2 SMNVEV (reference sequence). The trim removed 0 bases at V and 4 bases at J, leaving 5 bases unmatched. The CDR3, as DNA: TGTGCCAGCAGTTTATCTCGCGGGACAGCCTATGGCTACACCTTC. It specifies CASSLSRGTAYGYTF.

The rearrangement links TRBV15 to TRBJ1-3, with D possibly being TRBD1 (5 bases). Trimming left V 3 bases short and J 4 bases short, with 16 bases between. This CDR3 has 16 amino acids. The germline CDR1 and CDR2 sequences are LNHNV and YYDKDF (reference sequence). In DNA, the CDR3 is TGTGCCACCAGCAGGAAGCTCGAGGGGCCAGGAAACACCATATATTTT. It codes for CATSRKLEGPGNTIYF.

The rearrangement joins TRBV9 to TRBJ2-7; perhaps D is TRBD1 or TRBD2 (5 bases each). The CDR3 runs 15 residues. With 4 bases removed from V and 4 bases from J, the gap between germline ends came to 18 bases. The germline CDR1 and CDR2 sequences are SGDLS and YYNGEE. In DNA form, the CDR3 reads TGTGCCAGCAGCCACGGCGAGGGGCGCGGGTACGAGCAGTACTTC. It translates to CASSHGEGRGYEQYF.

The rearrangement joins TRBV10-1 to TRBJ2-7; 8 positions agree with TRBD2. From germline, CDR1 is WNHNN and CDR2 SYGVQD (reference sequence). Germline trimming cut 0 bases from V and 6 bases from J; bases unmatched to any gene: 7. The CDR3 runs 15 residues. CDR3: CASSESLAGSVEQYF. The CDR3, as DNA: TGCGCCAGCAGTGAGTCGTTAGCGGGATCGGTCGAGCAGTACTTC.

CDR3 coding DNA: TGTGCCAGCAGTTACGGGGCAGCGTATAGCAATCAGCCCCAGCATTTT. It specifies CASSYGAAYSNQPQHF. V is TRBV6-6 and J is TRBJ1-5, with D perhaps matching TRBD1 (5 bases). Between the trimmed V and J ends, which lost 2 bases and 0 bases, there was a span of 11 bases. Germline-derived CDR1 and CDR2 are MNHNY and SVGAGI (reference sequence). This CDR3 has 16 residues.

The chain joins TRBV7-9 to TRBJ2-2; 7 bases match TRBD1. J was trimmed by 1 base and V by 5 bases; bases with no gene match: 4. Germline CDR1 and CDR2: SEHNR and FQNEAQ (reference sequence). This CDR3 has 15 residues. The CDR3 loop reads CASSHQGENTGELFF. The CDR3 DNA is TGTGCCAGCAGCCACCAGGGGGAGAACACCGGGGAGCTGTTTTTT.

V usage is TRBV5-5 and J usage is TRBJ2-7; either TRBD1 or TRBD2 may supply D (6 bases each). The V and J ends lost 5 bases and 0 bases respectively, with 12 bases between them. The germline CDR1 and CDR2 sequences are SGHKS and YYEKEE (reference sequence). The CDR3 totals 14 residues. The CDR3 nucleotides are TGTGCCAGCAGTCGAGGGGGGAGCTCCTACGAGCAGTACTTC. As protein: CASSRGGSSYEQYF.

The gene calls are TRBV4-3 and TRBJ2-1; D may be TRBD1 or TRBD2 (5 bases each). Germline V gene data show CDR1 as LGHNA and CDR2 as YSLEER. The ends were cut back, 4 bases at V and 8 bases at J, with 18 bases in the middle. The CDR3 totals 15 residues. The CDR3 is CASSPQEGEYHEQFF. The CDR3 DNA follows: TGCGCCAGCAGCCCACAGGAAGGGGAGTATCATGAGCAGTTCTTC.

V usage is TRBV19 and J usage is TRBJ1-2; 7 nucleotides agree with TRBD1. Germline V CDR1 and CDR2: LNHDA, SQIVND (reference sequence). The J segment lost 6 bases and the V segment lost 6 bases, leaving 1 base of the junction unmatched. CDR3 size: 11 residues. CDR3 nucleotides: TGTGCCAGTAGGACAGGGAATGGCTACACCTTC. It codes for CASRTGNGYTF.